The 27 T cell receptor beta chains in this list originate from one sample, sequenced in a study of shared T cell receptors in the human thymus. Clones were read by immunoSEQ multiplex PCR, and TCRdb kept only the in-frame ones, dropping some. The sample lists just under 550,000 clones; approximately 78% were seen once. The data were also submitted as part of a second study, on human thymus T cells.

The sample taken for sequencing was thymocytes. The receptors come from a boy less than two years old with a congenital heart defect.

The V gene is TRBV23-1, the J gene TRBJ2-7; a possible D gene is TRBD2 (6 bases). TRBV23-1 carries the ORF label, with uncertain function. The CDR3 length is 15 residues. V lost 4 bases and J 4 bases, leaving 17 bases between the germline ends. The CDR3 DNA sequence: TGCGCCAGCAGTCCACCGGGACTGACCTTTTACGAGCAGTACTTC. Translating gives CASSPPGLTFYEQYF.

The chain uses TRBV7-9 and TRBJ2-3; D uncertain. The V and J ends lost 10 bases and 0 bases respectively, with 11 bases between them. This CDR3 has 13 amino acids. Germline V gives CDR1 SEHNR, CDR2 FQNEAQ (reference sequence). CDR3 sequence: CATFDTSTDTQYF. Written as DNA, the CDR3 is TGTGCCACCTTCGACACGAGCACAGATACGCAGTATTTT.

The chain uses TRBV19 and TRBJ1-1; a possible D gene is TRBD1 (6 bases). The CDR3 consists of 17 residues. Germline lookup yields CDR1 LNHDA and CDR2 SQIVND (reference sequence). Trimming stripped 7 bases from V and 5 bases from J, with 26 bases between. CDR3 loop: CASNMKGSGRGGTEAFF. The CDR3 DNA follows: TGTGCCAGTAATATGAAGGGGTCAGGGAGAGGGGGTACTGAAGCTTTCTTT. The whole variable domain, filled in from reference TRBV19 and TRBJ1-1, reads DGGITQSPKYLFRKEGQNVTLSCEQNLNHDAMYWYRQDPGQGLRLIYYSQIVNDFQKGDIAEGYSVSREKKESFPLTVTSAQKNPTAFYLCASNMKGSGRGGTEAFFGQGTRLTVV.

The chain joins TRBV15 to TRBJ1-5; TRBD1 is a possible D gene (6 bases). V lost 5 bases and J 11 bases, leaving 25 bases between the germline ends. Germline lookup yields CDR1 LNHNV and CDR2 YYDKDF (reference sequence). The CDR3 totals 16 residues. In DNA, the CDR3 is TGTGCCACCAGCTTCCACCACCGGGCTAGCCCAGGGGCCCAGCATTTT. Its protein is CATSFHHRASPGAQHF.

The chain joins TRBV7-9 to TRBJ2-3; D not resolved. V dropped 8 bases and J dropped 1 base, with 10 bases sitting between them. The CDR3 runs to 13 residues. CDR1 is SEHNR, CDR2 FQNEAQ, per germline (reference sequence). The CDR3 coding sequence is TGTGCCAGCCGTCGGTTCCGCACAGATACGCAGTATTTT. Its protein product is CASRRFRTDTQYF.

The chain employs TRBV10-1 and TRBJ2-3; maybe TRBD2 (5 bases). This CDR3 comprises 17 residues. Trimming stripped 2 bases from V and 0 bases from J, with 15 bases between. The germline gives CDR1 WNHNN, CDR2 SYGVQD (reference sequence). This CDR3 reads CASSEARGTASTDTQYF. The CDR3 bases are TGCGCCAGCAGTGAGGCTCGGGGAACGGCGAGCACAGATACGCAGTATTTT.

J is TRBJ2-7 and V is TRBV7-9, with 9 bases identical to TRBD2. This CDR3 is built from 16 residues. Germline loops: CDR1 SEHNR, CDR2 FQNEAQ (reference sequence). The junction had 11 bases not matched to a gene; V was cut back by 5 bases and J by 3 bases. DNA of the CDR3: TGTGCCAGCAGCCCCCCCTTCGGGACTAGCTTCTACGAGCAGTACTTC. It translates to CASSPPFGTSFYEQYF.

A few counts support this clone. The CDR3 protein is CSVEWECEQFF. CDR3 nucleotides: TGCAGCGTTGAGTGGGAGTGCGAGCAGTTCTTC. The V and J genes are TRBV29-1 and TRBJ2-1, with D possibly TRBD2 on 5 matching bases. CDR3 length equals 11 residues. Looked up from germline, CDR1 is SQVTM and CDR2 is ANQGSEA. The germline V and J ends were trimmed by 3 bases and 10 bases, with 10 bases remaining between them.

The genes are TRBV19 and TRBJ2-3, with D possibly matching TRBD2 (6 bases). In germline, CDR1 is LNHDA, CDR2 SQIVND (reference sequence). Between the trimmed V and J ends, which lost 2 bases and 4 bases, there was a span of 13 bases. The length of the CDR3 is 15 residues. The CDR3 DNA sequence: TGTGCCAGTAGTATAACGGCGGGAAGGGCAGATACGCAGTATTTT. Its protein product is CASSITAGRADTQYF.

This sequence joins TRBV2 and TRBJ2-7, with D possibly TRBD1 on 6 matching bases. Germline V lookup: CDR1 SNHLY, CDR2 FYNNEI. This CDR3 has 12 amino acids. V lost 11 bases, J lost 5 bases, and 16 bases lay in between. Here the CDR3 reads CAALGQGNEQYF. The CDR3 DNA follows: TGTGCCGCCCTGGGGCAGGGGAACGAGCAGTACTTC. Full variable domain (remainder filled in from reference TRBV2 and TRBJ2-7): EPEVTQTPSHQVTQMGQEVILRCVPISNHLYFYWYRQILGQKVEFLVSFYNNEISEKSEIFDDQFSVERPDGSNFTLKIRSTKLEDSAMYFCAALGQGNEQYFGPGTRLTVT.

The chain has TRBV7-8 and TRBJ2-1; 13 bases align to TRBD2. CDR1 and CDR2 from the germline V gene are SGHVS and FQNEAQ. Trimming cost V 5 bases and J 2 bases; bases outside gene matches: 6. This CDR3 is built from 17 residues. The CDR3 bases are TGTGCCAGCAGCCCTTGGACTAGCGGGAGACCCTACAATGAGCAGTTCTTC. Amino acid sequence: CASSPWTSGRPYNEQFF.

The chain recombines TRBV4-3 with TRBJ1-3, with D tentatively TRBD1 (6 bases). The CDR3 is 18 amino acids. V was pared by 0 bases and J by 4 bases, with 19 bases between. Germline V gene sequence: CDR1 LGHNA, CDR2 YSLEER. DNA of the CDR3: TGCGCCAGCAGCCAAGAAGGGGTCAGGGGAACGAAGGGAAACACCATATATTTT. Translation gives CASSQEGVRGTKGNTIYF.

The CDR3 sequence is CASSLGRGTYEQYF. The CDR3 DNA reads TGTGCCAGCAGCTTAGGCAGGGGAACCTACGAGCAGTACTTC. This chain uses TRBV11-2 with TRBJ2-7, with D possibly being TRBD1 (6 bases). Germline CDR1 and CDR2: SGHAT and FQNNGV. This CDR3 has 14 residues. The germline V and J ends were trimmed by 1 base and 2 bases, with 9 bases remaining between them.

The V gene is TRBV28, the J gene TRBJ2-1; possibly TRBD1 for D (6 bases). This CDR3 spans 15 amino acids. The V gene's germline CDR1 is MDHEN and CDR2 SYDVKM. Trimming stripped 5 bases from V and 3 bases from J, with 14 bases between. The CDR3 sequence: CASSPRPQGYNEQFF. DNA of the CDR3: TGTGCCAGCAGTCCTCGTCCACAGGGCTACAATGAGCAGTTCTTC.

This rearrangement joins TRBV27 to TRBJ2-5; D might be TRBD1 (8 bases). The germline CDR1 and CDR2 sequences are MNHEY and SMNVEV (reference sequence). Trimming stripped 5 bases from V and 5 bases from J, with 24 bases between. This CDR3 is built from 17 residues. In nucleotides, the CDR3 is TGTGCCAGCAGTGGGGGGGGCGATCAGGGGGCGCGGGAGACCCAGTACTTC. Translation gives CASSGGGDQGARETQYF.

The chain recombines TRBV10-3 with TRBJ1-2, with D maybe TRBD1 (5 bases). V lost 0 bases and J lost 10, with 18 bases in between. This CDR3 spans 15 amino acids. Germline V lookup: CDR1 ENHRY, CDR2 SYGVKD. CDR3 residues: CAISESGGPYGDYTF. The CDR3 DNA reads TGTGCCATCAGTGAGTCGGGGGGACCGTACGGGGACTACACCTTC.

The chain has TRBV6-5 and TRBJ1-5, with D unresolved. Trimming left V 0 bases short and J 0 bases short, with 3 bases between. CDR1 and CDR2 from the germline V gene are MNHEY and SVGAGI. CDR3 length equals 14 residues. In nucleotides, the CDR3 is TGTGCCAGCAGTTACTCGAGTAGCAATCAGCCCCAGCATTTT. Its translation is CASSYSSSNQPQHF.

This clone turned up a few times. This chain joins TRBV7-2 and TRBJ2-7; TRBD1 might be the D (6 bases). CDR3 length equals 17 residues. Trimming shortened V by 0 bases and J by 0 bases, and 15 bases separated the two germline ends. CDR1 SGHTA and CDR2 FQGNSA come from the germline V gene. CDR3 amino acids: CASSLASSGAGSYEQYF. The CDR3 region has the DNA TGTGCCAGCAGCTTAGCGAGCTCAGGGGCGGGCTCCTACGAGCAGTACTTC.

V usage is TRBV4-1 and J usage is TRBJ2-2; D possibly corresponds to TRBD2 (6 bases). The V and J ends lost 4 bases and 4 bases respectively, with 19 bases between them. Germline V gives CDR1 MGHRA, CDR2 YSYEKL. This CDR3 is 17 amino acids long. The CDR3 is CASSPDPAEGGTGELFF. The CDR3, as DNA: TGCGCCAGCAGCCCCGACCCGGCGGAGGGCGGCACCGGGGAGCTGTTTTTT.

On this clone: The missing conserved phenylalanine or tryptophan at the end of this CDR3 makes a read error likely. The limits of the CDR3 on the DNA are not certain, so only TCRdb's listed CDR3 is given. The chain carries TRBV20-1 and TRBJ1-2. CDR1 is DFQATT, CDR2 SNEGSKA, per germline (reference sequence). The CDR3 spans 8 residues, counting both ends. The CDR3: CSAFSPLC.

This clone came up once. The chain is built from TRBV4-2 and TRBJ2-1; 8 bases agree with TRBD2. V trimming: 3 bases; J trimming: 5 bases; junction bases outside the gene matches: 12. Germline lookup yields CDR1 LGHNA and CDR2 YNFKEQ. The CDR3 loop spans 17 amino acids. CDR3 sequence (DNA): TGTGCCAGCAGCCACACCCCGCTTGCGGGAGGCCACAATGAGCAGTTCTTC. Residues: CASSHTPLAGGHNEQFF.

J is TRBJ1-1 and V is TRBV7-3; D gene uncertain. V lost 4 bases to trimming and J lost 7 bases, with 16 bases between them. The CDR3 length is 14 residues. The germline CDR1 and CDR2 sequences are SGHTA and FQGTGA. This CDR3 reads CASSSNAREDEAFF. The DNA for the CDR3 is TGTGCCAGCAGCTCCAACGCCCGGGAAGATGAAGCTTTCTTT. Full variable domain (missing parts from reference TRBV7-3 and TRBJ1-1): GAGVSQTPSNKVTEKGKYVELRCDPISGHTALYWYRQSLGQGPEFLIYFQGTGAADDSGLPNDRFFAVRPEGSVSTLKIQRTERGDSAVYLCASSSNAREDEAFFGQGTRLTVV.

CDR3 sequence reads: CASSLGTSGTQETQYF. In DNA, the CDR3 is TGTGCCAGCAGCTTAGGGACTAGCGGGACCCAAGAGACCCAGTACTTC. This chain connects TRBV7-2 to TRBJ2-5; 12 bases agree with TRBD2. CDR3 length equals 16 residues. Trimming at V came to 1 base and at J to 1 base, leaving 1 base not matched to a gene. Germline assignment: CDR1 SGHTA and CDR2 FQGNSA.

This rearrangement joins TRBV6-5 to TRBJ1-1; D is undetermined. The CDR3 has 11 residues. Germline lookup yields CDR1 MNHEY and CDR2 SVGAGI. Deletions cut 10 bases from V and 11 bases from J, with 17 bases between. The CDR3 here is CATLGLSGAFF. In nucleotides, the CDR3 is TGTGCCACCTTGGGATTGTCGGGGGCTTTCTTT.

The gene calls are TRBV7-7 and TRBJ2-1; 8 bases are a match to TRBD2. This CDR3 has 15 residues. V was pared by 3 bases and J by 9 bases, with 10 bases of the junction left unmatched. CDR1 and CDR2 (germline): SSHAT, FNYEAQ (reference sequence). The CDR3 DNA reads TGTGCCAGCAGCTTTTGTCGGGACGGGGGGGGTGAGCAGTTCTTC. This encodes CASSFCRDGGGEQFF. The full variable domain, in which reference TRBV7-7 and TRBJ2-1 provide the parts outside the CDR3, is GAGVSQSPRYKVTKRGQDVTLRCDPISSHATLYWYQQALGQGPEFLTYFNYEAQPDKSGLPSDRFSAERPEGSISTLTIQRTEQRDSAMYRCASSFCRDGGGEQFFGPGTRLTVL.

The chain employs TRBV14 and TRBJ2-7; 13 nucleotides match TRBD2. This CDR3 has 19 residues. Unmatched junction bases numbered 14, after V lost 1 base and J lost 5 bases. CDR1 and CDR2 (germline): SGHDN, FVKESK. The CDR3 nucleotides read TGTGCCAGCAGCCAAGTTTCAGTACTAGCGGGAGGGCCCTGGAACGAGCAGTACTTC. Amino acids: CASSQVSVLAGGPWNEQYF.

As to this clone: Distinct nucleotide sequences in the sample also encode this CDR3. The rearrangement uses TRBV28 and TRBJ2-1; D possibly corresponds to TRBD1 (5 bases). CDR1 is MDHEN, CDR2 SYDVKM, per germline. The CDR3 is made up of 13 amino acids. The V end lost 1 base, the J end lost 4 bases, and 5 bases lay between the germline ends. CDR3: CASSLSGYNEQFF. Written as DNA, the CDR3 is TGTGCCAGCAGTTTATCAGGGTACAATGAGCAGTTCTTC.